The clone carrying this T cell receptor beta chain is a singleton in its sample. This specimen comes from a study of blood T cell repertoires in COVID-19. At the level of the study: T cells, B-cell-depleted T cells, or PBMCs supplied cDNA or gDNA.

Authors' processing steps: Reference gene primer amplification in the assay estimated nucleated cell counts. Clones were read by immunoSEQ multiplex PCR, and TCRdb kept only the in-frame ones, dropping some. V and J calls and clone size are given by that table; D and trimming were obtained from the DNA. Among about 140,000 clones listed, roughly four fifths were seen once. The CDR3 extends over 14 amino acids. Per germline, CDR1 MDHEN and CDR2 SYDVKM. V was cut by 6 bases and J by 3 bases, with 12 bases left in between. The V and J genes are TRBV28 and TRBJ1-5; TRBD1 might be the D (6 bases). The clonotype comes from a woman aged 60 to 75 with acute or convalescent COVID-19. Sequenced input: peripheral blood. In nucleotides, the CDR3 is TGTGCCAGCAGGCGAGACAGGTCCAATCAGCCCCAGCATTTT. It encodes CASRRDRSNQPQHF.